This T cell receptor (beta chain) came from a study of CD8+ T cells in alopecia areata. Study information: It was oral tofacitinib, at 5 to 10 mg twice daily, that treated patients received. General study results and limits: TCRs were shared less clearly across patients than in mice, possibly for HLA-related reasons.

Extracted RNA was reverse transcribed into cDNA, the sequencing template. Profiled with immunoSEQ multiplex PCR; TCRdb holds only in-frame clones, not every one. The sample includes 150,000 or so clones, about 47% of them seen just once. Worth noting for this clone: The target antigen is unknown.

The V end was cut by 5 bases, the J end by 5 bases, with 16 bases between. Germline V gene lookup returns CDR1 MNHEY and CDR2 SMNVEV (reference sequence). The CDR3 spans 14 residues. The source material was CD8+ T cells sorted from blood, sampled at week 0. This clonotype originated in a human donor with alopecia areata. The rearrangement links TRBV27 to TRBJ2-7; maybe TRBD1 (7 bases). CDR3 coding DNA: TGTGCCAGCAGTGGCGGGACAGTCCCTAACGAGCAGTACTTC. Protein: CASSGGTVPNEQYF.